The rows below give T cell receptor beta chains drawn from one sample of a study of blood T cell repertoires in COVID-19. Clones were read by immunoSEQ multiplex PCR, and TCRdb kept only the in-frame ones, dropping some. This sample has 140,000 to 150,000 clones, with less than 90% found just once. Sequenced input: peripheral blood. All receptors come from a human donor in a cohort sampled during active COVID-19. Each CDR3 is given with its conserved first and last residue. A D gene is named only where the DNA matches it firmly. Size is stated for part of the rows, as once, few or many counts, or as a class when the clone is expanded.

>NA|TRBJ1-2|TRBV5-1|NA
TGCGCCAGCAGCTTGGGCGCCGTGAACTATGGCTACACCTTC
CASSLGAVNYGYTF
>NA|TRBJ1-4|TRBV25-1|NA
TGTGCCAGCAGTGATGTTCGTAACACGAATGAAAAACTGTTTTTT
CASSDVRNTNEKLFF
>TRBD1|TRBJ2-7|TRBV25-1|NA
TGTGCCAGCAGTGAATGGGGGACAGGGGACTACGAGCAGTACTTC
CASSEWGTGDYEQYF
>NA|TRBJ2-1|TRBV4-3|NA
TGCGCCAGCAGCCAAGAGAGGGGGGGTTGGAATGAGCAGTTCTTC
CASSQERGGWNEQFF
>TRBD1|TRBJ1-2|TRBV7-3|NA
TGTGCCAGCAGCCAAGCGGGGACAGGGGAATATGGCTACACCTTC
CASSQAGTGEYGYTF
>TRBD1|TRBJ2-7|TRBV27|many
TGTGCCAGCAGTTTCGGACAGGGGTCCTACGAGCAGTACTTC
CASSFGQGSYEQYF
>TRBD1|TRBJ2-6|TRBV5-4|NA
TGTGCCAGCAGCCCAACAGGGGGGCTAGGGGCCAACGTCCTGACTTTC
CASSPTGGLGANVLTF
>TRBD1|TRBJ2-7|TRBV2|NA
TGTGCCAGCCTAGTGGGACAGGCCATATCCTACGAGCAGTACTTC
CASLVGQAISYEQYF
>TRBD1|TRBJ1-5|TRBV27|once
TGTGCCAGCGCTGCGACAGGGACCCAGCCCCAGCATTTT
CASAATGTQPQHF
>NA|TRBJ1-3|TRBV6-2/TRBV6-3|NA
TGTGCCAGCAGTTACCTTCGGCCAGGCTCTGGAAACACCATATATTTT
CASSYLRPGSGNTIYF
>TRBD1|TRBJ1-2|TRBV29-1|NA
TGCAGCGTTTACGGGGACAGGACTAACTATGGCTACACCTTC
CSVYGDRTNYGYTF
>TRBD1|TRBJ1-4|TRBV12-5|NA
TGTGCTAGTGGTTTGCCCCAGGGGGGCGGTGAAAAACTGTTTTTT
CASGLPQGGGEKLFF
>NA|TRBJ2-1|TRBV7-8|NA
TGTGCCAGCAGCCACCGTCGATGGGGGGACTCCTACAATGAGCAGTTCTTC
CASSHRRWGDSYNEQFF
>NA|TRBJ1-3|TRBV19|once
TGTGCCAGTAGGTTCAGCTCTGGAAACACCATATATTTT
CASRFSSGNTIYF
>TRBD1|TRBJ1-5|TRBV18|NA
TGTGCCAGCTCACCAGGGACAGGGGATCAGCCCCAGCATTTT
CASSPGTGDQPQHF
>TRBD1|TRBJ1-4|TRBV13|NA
TGTGCCAGCAGCCCAGACAGGGGAACTAATGAAAAACTGTTTTTT
CASSPDRGTNEKLFF
>NA|TRBJ2-7|TRBV7-2|NA
TGTGCCAGCAGCTTAGGGCAGGGTCGGTCCTACGAGCAGTACTTC
CASSLGQGRSYEQYF
>NA|TRBJ1-4|TRBV29-1|NA
TGCAGCGTTGAAGTCAGGGAAAAACTGTTTTTT
CSVEVREKLFF
>NA|TRBJ2-7|TRBV7-9|NA
TGTGCCAGCAGCCTACAGGGTTACTCCTACGAGCAGTACTTC
CASSLQGYSYEQYF
>NA|TRBJ1-2|TRBV6-4|NA
TGTGCCAGCAGTGACTCAGCGGGGGGTAGCTATGGCTACACCTTC
CASSDSAGGSYGYTF
>NA|TRBJ1-1|TRBV20-1|few
TGCAGTGCTAGTCCGGGGATGAACACTGAAGCTTTCTTT
CSASPGMNTEAFF
>NA|TRBJ1-2|TRBV9|once
TGTGCCAGCAGCGCTGGAAACAGCCGAAACTATGGCTACACCTTC
CASSAGNSRNYGYTF
>NA|TRBJ2-3|TRBV6-2/TRBV6-3|NA
TGTGCCAGCAGTTCCTCGGGAGCCGCAGATACGCAGTATTTT
CASSSSGAADTQYF